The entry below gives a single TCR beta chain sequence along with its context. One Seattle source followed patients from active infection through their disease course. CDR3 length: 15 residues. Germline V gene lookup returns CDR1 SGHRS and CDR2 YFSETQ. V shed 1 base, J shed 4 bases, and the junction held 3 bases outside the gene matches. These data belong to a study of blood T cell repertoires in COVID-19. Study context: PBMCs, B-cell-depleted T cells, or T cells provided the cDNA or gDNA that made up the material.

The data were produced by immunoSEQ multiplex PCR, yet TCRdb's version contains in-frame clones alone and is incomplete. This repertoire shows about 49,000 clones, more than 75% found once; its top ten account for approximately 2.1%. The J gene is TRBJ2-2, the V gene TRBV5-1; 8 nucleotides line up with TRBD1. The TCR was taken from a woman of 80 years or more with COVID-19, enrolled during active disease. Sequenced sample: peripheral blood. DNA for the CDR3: TGCGCCAGCAGCTTGCACGGACAGGGCACCGGGGAGCTGTTTTTT. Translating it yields CASSLHGQGTGELFF.